A single sample is the source of the 24 T cell receptor beta chains below, sequenced in a study of shared clonotypes between healthy human individuals. The table came from immunoSEQ multiplex PCR; TCRdb's copy has only in-frame clones and leaves some out. Altogether roughly 2.5 million clones are present, more than 90% being singletons, with the ten largest covering 0.14%. Material: naive CD4+ T cells sorted from blood. Documented subset: CD45RA+ positively selected. These receptors all stem from a man between 18 and 29 years old in good health.

The chain carries TRBV11-3 and TRBJ2-2; the D gene is possibly TRBD1 (5 bases). The CDR3 is made up of 14 amino acids. Germline V gives CDR1 SGHNT, CDR2 YENEEA. The V gene lost 2 bases and the J gene lost 6 bases, with 10 bases spanning the gap. The CDR3 spells CASSLYGRAGELFF. The CDR3 bases are TGTGCCAGCAGCTTATATGGCAGGGCCGGGGAGCTGTTTTTT.

V is TRBV5-5 and J is TRBJ1-1; D is unresolved. CDR1 and CDR2 (germline): SGHKS, YYEKEE (reference sequence). The CDR3 runs 14 residues. Trimming left V 0 bases short and J 4 bases short, with 10 bases between. CDR3 nucleotides: TGTGCCAGCAGCTTGGTCGGGGTGGTCACTGAAGCTTTCTTT. Protein product: CASSLVGVVTEAFF. The full variable domain, in which reference TRBV5-5 and TRBJ1-1 provide the parts outside the CDR3, is DAGVTQSPTHLIKTRGQQVTLRCSPISGHKSVSWYQQVLGQGPQFIFQYYEKEERGRGNFPDRFSARQFPNYSSELNVNALLLGDSALYLCASSLVGVVTEAFFGQGTRLTVV.

The chain carries TRBV27 and TRBJ1-5; 11 bases match TRBD1. Per the germline V gene, CDR1 is MNHEY and CDR2 is SMNVEV (reference sequence). CDR3 size: 16 residues. V lost 5 bases and J lost 5; bases outside the gene matches: 8. The CDR3 sequence: CASSDRRTGGDQPQHF. The CDR3 DNA follows: TGTGCCAGCAGTGACCGAAGGACAGGGGGCGATCAGCCCCAGCATTTT.

J is TRBJ2-7 and V is TRBV28; D tentatively reads TRBD1 or TRBD2 (5 bases each). This CDR3 comprises 15 residues. Germline V CDR1 and CDR2: MDHEN, SYDVKM. V was cut by 7 bases and J by 2 bases, with 18 bases left in between. CDR3 protein: CASTPGARGPYEQYF. The CDR3 coding sequence is TGTGCCAGCACCCCCGGGGCCCGAGGGCCCTACGAGCAGTACTTC.

J is TRBJ2-3 and V is TRBV6-6, with 11 bases that match TRBD2. The CDR3 has 16 amino acids. Germline trimming cut 0 bases from V and 3 bases from J; bases unmatched to any gene: 2. From germline, CDR1 is MNHNY and CDR2 SVGAGI (reference sequence). The DNA of the CDR3 is TGTGCCAGCAGTTACTCTCCTAGCGGGAGGACAGATACGCAGTATTTT. Translation gives CASSYSPSGRTDTQYF.

The chain carries TRBV28 and TRBJ1-1; the match to TRBD1 covers 7 bases. V lost 6 bases and J lost 3; bases outside the gene matches: 7. The germline V gene encodes CDR1 MDHEN and CDR2 SYDVKM. The CDR3 contains 14 residues. CDR3 DNA sequence: TGTGCCAGCAGATATGACAGGGTTTACACTGAAGCTTTCTTT. Translated: CASRYDRVYTEAFF. Supplemented by reference TRBV28 and TRBJ1-1, the full variable domain reads DVKVTQSSRYLVKRTGEKVFLECVQDMDHENMFWYRQDPGLGLRLIYFSYDVKMKEKGDIPEGYSVSREKKERFSLILESASTNQTSMYLCASRYDRVYTEAFFGQGTRLTVV.

The chain combines TRBV18 with TRBJ2-7; maybe TRBD2 (5 bases). This CDR3 region has 12 residues. CDR1 is KGHSH and CDR2 is LQKENI in the germline V gene. V gave up 3 bases and J gave up 3 bases, with 6 bases separating them. The CDR3 DNA is TGTGCCAGCTCACCCGACTACTACGAGCAGTACTTC. Translated: CASSPDYYEQYF.

The chain joins TRBV11-2 to TRBJ2-7, with 7 nucleotides matching TRBD2. Trimming removed 5 bases from V and 3 bases from J; junction bases left unmatched: 10. The CDR3 sequence is 15 residues long. Per the germline V gene, CDR1 is SGHAT and CDR2 is FQNNGV. The DNA of the CDR3 is TGTGCCAGCAGCCCCGGGGAGCGGGACCGCTACGAGCAGTACTTC. This sequence encodes CASSPGERDRYEQYF.

The chain combines TRBV6-5 with TRBJ2-5; D possibly corresponds to TRBD1 (7 bases). The CDR3 loop spans 14 amino acids. V was cut by 7 bases and J by 5 bases, with 17 bases left in between. The germline gives CDR1 MNHEY, CDR2 SVGAGI. CDR3 residues: CASTQGGVGETQYF. CDR3 bases: TGTGCCAGCACTCAGGGGGGCGTGGGGGAGACCCAGTACTTC.

V is TRBV6-6 and J is TRBJ2-1; D call uncertain. The CDR3 loop spans 12 amino acids. V lost 2 bases to trimming and J lost 10 bases, with 9 bases between them. Germline V lookup: CDR1 MNHNY, CDR2 SVGAGI (reference sequence). CDR3 nucleotide sequence: TGTGCCAGCAGTTACGGCCGCCTGGAGCAGTTCTTC. Encoded protein: CASSYGRLEQFF.

The V call is TRBV9, the J call TRBJ1-3, with D uncertain. V lost 0 bases, J lost 0 bases, and 19 bases lay in between. The CDR3 totals 19 residues. Germline CDR1 SGDLS, CDR2 YYNGEE. The CDR3 sequence: CASSVVDIQRPYSGNTIYF. In DNA, the CDR3 is TGTGCCAGCAGCGTAGTAGACATCCAACGGCCCTACTCTGGAAACACCATATATTTT.

The chain uses TRBV5-1 and TRBJ2-1, with 7 bases identical to TRBD2. Germline CDR1 reads SGHRS; CDR2 reads YFSETQ. The length of the CDR3 is 18 residues. V dropped 0 bases and J dropped 7; count of bases not matched to a gene: 16. DNA of the CDR3: TGCGCCAGCAGCTTGGGTACCCTGAGTGGCGCGGGGGTAAATGAGCAGTTCTTC. It specifies CASSLGTLSGAGVNEQFF.

This chain connects TRBV6-1 to TRBJ1-1; perhaps TRBD1 as D (5 bases). Trimming pared 3 bases from V and 10 bases from J, leaving 9 bases between. Germline values: CDR1 MNHNS, CDR2 SASEGT. CDR3 length: 11 amino acids. The chain's CDR3 is CASSEGLGAFF. The DNA for the CDR3 is TGTGCCAGCAGTGAGGGACTTGGAGCTTTCTTT.

The chain recombines TRBV11-2 with TRBJ1-1, with D unresolved. Germline CDR1 and CDR2: SGHAT and FQNNGV. Trimming left V 6 bases short and J 0 bases short, with 14 bases between. The CDR3 totals 15 residues. This chain's CDR3 is CASRSEWVMNTEAFF. The CDR3 DNA sequence: TGTGCCAGCAGATCAGAGTGGGTTATGAACACTGAAGCTTTCTTT.

The chain recombines TRBV2 with TRBJ1-6; D remains unclear. CDR1 is SNHLY and CDR2 is FYNNEI in the germline V gene. V was trimmed by 4 bases and J by 8 bases, leaving 9 bases between them. This CDR3 spans 13 amino acids. The CDR3: CASSGEEYSPLHF. CDR3 DNA: TGTGCCAGCAGTGGTGAAGAGTATTCACCCCTCCACTTT.

CDR3 in amino acids: CASSIAPTYEQYF. CDR3 sequence (DNA): TGTGCCAGTAGTATAGCCCCCACTTACGAGCAGTACTTC. The gene calls are TRBV19 and TRBJ2-7; D gene unclear. The CDR3 spans 13 residues. Trimming cost V 1 base and J 4 bases, with 8 bases left between them. Germline CDR1 LNHDA, CDR2 SQIVND (reference sequence).

A word on this clone: Other DNA sequences in this specimen translate into the identical CDR3. The rearrangement links TRBV5-6 to TRBJ2-7; possible D gene TRBD1, 5 bases. The CDR3 consists of 12 residues. Germline CDR1 reads SGHDT; CDR2 reads YYEEEE. The V end lost 5 bases, the J end lost 3 bases, and 9 bases lay between the germline ends. The CDR3 region is CASSFDSYEQYF. The CDR3 nucleotides read TGTGCCAGCAGTTTTGACAGCTACGAGCAGTACTTC.

This sequence joins TRBV19 and TRBJ1-1; D unclear. The length of the CDR3 is 16 residues. CDR1 is LNHDA and CDR2 is SQIVND in the germline V gene (reference sequence). Trimming cost V 9 bases and J 2 bases, with 22 bases left between them. The DNA for the CDR3 is TGTGCCAGAAGGGTCATATGTGGCGCGGAAAACACTGAAGCTTTCTTT. This codes for CARRVICGAENTEAFF.

The rearrangement uses TRBV5-1 and TRBJ1-6, with D perhaps matching TRBD1 (5 bases). Germline V gives CDR1 SGHRS, CDR2 YFSETQ. The CDR3 totals 16 residues. Trimming stripped 4 bases from V and 9 bases from J, with 20 bases between. CDR3 region: CASSPGGSGGFSPLHF. Here the CDR3 DNA reads TGCGCCAGCAGCCCCGGGGGTAGTGGGGGATTTTCACCCCTCCACTTT.

The V gene is TRBV6-6, the J gene TRBJ2-5; TRBD1 aligns across 11 bases. This CDR3 spans 16 amino acids. V shed 4 bases and J 5 bases; nucleotides not matched to a gene: 9. Germline CDR1 and CDR2: MNHNY and SVGAGI (reference sequence). CDR3 in amino acids: CASSWEGQGDRETQYF. DNA for the CDR3: TGTGCCAGCAGTTGGGAGGGACAGGGGGACCGGGAGACCCAGTACTTC.

This chain's CDR3 is CASSLGRRRTQYF. In DNA, the CDR3 is TGTGCCAGCAGCTTAGGAAGAAGACGTACGCAGTATTTT. V gene TRBV7-2 combines with J gene TRBJ2-3; the D is unclear. The germline CDR1 and CDR2 sequences are SGHTA and FQGNSA. The ends were cut back, 1 base at V and 8 bases at J, with 10 bases in the middle. CDR3 size: 13 residues.

The chain carries TRBV7-3 and TRBJ2-1; D is uncertain. V lost 2 bases and J lost 2, with 13 bases in between. Germline V gene sequence: CDR1 SGHTA, CDR2 FQGTGA. This CDR3 has 16 residues. CDR3 in DNA: TGTGCCAGCAGCTTATCCGGGCAGGCAACCTACAATGAGCAGTTCTTC. It specifies CASSLSGQATYNEQFF.

This clone was detected once. The J gene is TRBJ1-6, the V gene TRBV6-5; the D is unclear. This CDR3 has 16 amino acids. Trimming cost V 0 bases and J 0 bases, with 6 bases left between them. Germline V gene lookup returns CDR1 MNHEY and CDR2 SVGAGI. The CDR3 loop is CASSYSSSSYNSPLHF. The CDR3 nucleotides are TGTGCCAGCAGTTACTCTTCTAGCTCCTATAATTCACCCCTCCACTTT.

This rearrangement joins TRBV2 to TRBJ1-3; D gene uncertain. The germline gives CDR1 SNHLY, CDR2 FYNNEI. The CDR3 length is 14 residues. V lost 4 bases and J lost 0, with 7 bases in between. In DNA, the CDR3 is TGTGCCAGCAGTGCCCCGAGCTCTGGAAACACCATATATTTT. Protein: CASSAPSSGNTIYF. Variable domain in full (rest from reference TRBV2 and TRBJ1-3): EPEVTQTPSHQVTQMGQEVILRCVPISNHLYFYWYRQILGQKVEFLVSFYNNEISEKSEIFDDQFSVERPDGSNFTLKIRSTKLEDSAMYFCASSAPSSGNTIYFGEGSWLTVV.